Shown below are 8 T cell receptor beta chains from a single sample sequenced in a study of T cells in Graves' hyperthyroidism and ophthalmopathy. The CDR3 regions of TCR beta were amplified from RNA transcripts. A first-round RT-PCR of the TCR CDR3 used the HTBI primer set. MiXCR, applied by TCRdb to the multiplex PCR reads, yields one record per CDR3 protein. Among roughly 300,000 distinct CDR3 sequences listed, approximately 22% were seen once. Source material: blood. These receptors were obtained from a woman between 45 and 60 years old with Graves' hyperthyroidism.

Concerning this clonotype itself: A clone one base away is much larger, so this may be a read error. This chain links TRBV6-1 with TRBJ2-1, with 16 bases fitting TRBD2. The DNA end is a closer match to TRBJ2-7, so the J assignment may be wrong. The CDR3 contains 17 residues. Germline CDR1 is MNHNS and CDR2 is SASEGT. CDR3 sequence reads: CASSEGTSGGAINEQYF. The CDR3 DNA is TGTGCCAGCAGTGAGGGGACTAGCGGGGGGGCGATCAATGAGCAGTACTTC.

The chain is built from TRBV29-1 and TRBJ2-3; weak D call: TRBD2 (6 bases). This CDR3 has 14 amino acids. Germline loops: CDR1 SQVTM, CDR2 ANQGSEA. Trimming pared 4 bases from V and 6 bases from J, leaving 17 bases between. CDR3 in DNA: TGCAGCGTTGTTCCGGGACTCCCTCCGGATACGCAGTATTTT. Translation gives CSVVPGLPPDTQYF.

This chain links TRBV11-2 with TRBJ1-5; D is unresolved. CDR3 length: 14 residues. Germline V gene lookup returns CDR1 SGHAT and CDR2 FQNNGV. V lost 4 bases, J lost 4 bases, and 11 bases lay in between. The CDR3 spells CASSSSGTNQPQHF. CDR3 in DNA: TGTGCCAGCAGCTCCTCGGGCACGAATCAGCCCCAGCATTTT.

This clonotype has more than one count but fewer than ten. A much larger clone differs by one base, so this may be a read error. CDR3 residues: CASSHHIDRSEKLSF. CDR3 coding DNA: TGTGCCAGCAGCCACCACATCGACAGGAGTGAAAAACTGTCTTTT. The rearrangement uses TRBV12-3 or TRBV12-4 and TRBJ1-4; TRBD1 might be the D (6 bases). The CDR3 length is 15 residues.

This clonotype was counted between two and nine times. The chain combines TRBV7-2 with TRBJ1-5; 7 bases align to TRBD1. Germline V gene lookup returns CDR1 SGHTA and CDR2 FQGNSA. Trimming at V came to 3 bases and at J to 8 bases, leaving 4 bases not matched to a gene. CDR3 length: 13 amino acids. The CDR3 sequence is CASSLGQSEPQHF. In DNA, the CDR3 is TGTGCCAGCAGCTTGGGACAGTCTGAGCCCCAGCATTTT. Full variable domain (rest looked up from reference TRBV7-2 and TRBJ1-5): GAGVSQSPSNKVTEKGKDVELRCDPISGHTALYWYRQSLGQGLEFLIYFQGNSAPDKSGLPSDRFSAERTGGSVSTLTIQRTQQEDSAVYLCASSLGQSEPQHFGDGTRLSIL.

This clonotype was seen only a few times. One base away lies a much larger clone, so this may be a sequencing read error. This rearrangement joins TRBV12-3 or TRBV12-4 to TRBJ2-3, with D perhaps matching TRBD1 (5 bases). Trimming removed 6 bases at V and 5 bases at J, with 15 bases between. CDR3 length: 14 residues. The CDR3 DNA is TGTGCCAGCAGGCAGGACCAGGGAAAAGATACGCAGTATTTT. Residues: CASRQDQGKDTQYF.

This sequence joins TRBV29-1 and TRBJ2-5; tentative D call: TRBD1 (5 bases). CDR3 length equals 14 residues. Germline values: CDR1 SQVTM, CDR2 ANQGSEA. The V end was cut by 1 base, the J end by 5 bases, with 14 bases between. The CDR3 spells CSVEAGRARETQYF. CDR3 in DNA: TGCAGCGTTGAAGCCGGCAGGGCGCGGGAGACCCAGTACTTC.

On this clonotype: In this CDR3 the conserved last residue, phenylalanine or tryptophan, is missing, so a read error is likely. This chain links TRBV7-2 with TRBJ1-1; TRBD1 is a possible D gene (5 bases). CDR1 is SGHTA, CDR2 FQGNSA, per germline. CDR3 size: 16 residues. The V gene lost 4 bases and the J gene lost 4 bases, with 19 bases spanning the gap. The CDR3 protein is CASSSTGLGGVTEAFS. CDR3 in DNA: TGTGCCAGCAGCTCCACGGGACTCGGAGGGGTCACTGAAGCTTTCTCT.